These 9 T cell receptor beta chains originate from one sample sequenced in a study of blood T cells in healthy people across ages. Using a J-beta primer mix together with a sample-barcoded 5' primer, a second PCR was run for about 7 to 12 cycles. TCRdb re-called the 5' RACE reads with MiXCR, one entry per CDR3 protein. The sample contains fewer than 900,000 distinct CDR3 sequences, 49% of which appear only once. Sequenced: blood. The receptor set was obtained from an older woman in good health.

The gene calls are TRBV7-2 and TRBJ2-5, with TRBD1 matching over 10 bases. Germline assignment: CDR1 SGHTA and CDR2 FQGNSA. J lost 11 bases, V lost 5 bases, and 11 bases had no gene match. The CDR3 consists of 14 residues. CDR3 amino acids: CASSRQGALDEQYF. CDR3 in DNA: TGTGCCAGCAGCCGACAGGGGGCTCTTGATGAGCAGTACTTC. The variable domain in full, completed from reference TRBV7-2 and TRBJ2-5, reads GAGVSQSPSNKVTEKGKDVELRCDPISGHTALYWYRQSLGQGLEFLIYFQGNSAPDKSGLPSDRFSAERTGGSVSTLTIQRTQQEDSAVYLCASSRQGALDEQYFGPGTRLLVL.

A few counts support this clonotype. This chain connects TRBV29-1 to TRBJ1-2; TRBD1 matches at 9 bases. V gave up 5 bases and J gave up 4 bases; unmatched junction bases: 8. Germline CDR1 SQVTM, CDR2 ANQGSEA. There are 14 residues in the CDR3. DNA of the CDR3: TGCAGCGTTCTTTCGGACAGGGGTACCTATGGCTACACCTTC. Amino acid sequence: CSVLSDRGTYGYTF.

This clonotype has only one observation. The V call is TRBV10-3, the J call TRBJ2-3; no clear D. The CDR3 spans 11 residues. Germline lookup yields CDR1 ENHRY and CDR2 SYGVKD. Trimming pared 7 bases from V and 2 bases from J, leaving 4 bases between. The CDR3 DNA sequence: TGTGCCATCACCAACACAGATACGCAGTATTTT. It encodes CAITNTDTQYF.

This clonotype was recorded a few times. V and J are TRBV20-1 and TRBJ2-3; 12 nucleotides line up with TRBD2. The germline gives CDR1 DFQATT, CDR2 SNEGSKA (reference sequence). J was trimmed by 2 bases and V by 5 bases; bases with no gene match: 11. The CDR3 spans 17 residues. This CDR3 is CSAPTSGRLGDTDTQYF. The DNA for the CDR3 is TGCAGTGCTCCGACTAGCGGGAGATTGGGCGACACAGATACGCAGTATTTT.

This chain uses TRBV20-1 with TRBJ2-1; no reliable D call. Trimming removed 6 bases at V and 8 bases at J, with 11 bases between. This CDR3 is built from 11 residues. Germline V lookup: CDR1 DFQATT, CDR2 SNEGSKA (reference sequence). Here the CDR3 reads CSASRLDEQFF. CDR3 coding DNA: TGCAGTGCCTCACGGTTAGATGAGCAGTTCTTC.

V gene TRBV7-2 combines with J gene TRBJ2-5, with no clear D. V lost 4 bases, J lost 1 base, and 13 bases lay in between. The germline V gene encodes CDR1 SGHTA and CDR2 FQGNSA. The CDR3 runs to 15 residues. CDR3 sequence (DNA): TGTGCCAGCAGCTCAAGCTCTAGAGCCCAAGAGACCCAGTACTTC. It yields the protein CASSSSSRAQETQYF.

This sequence joins TRBV10-3 and TRBJ1-1, with D unresolved. V was clipped by 2 bases and J by 5 bases, with 9 bases between them. This CDR3 has 13 residues. From germline, CDR1 is ENHRY and CDR2 SYGVKD. The CDR3 here is CAISEPSVTEAFF. The CDR3 DNA is TGTGCCATCAGTGAGCCTTCGGTTACTGAAGCTTTCTTT.

This chain uses TRBV7-8 with TRBJ2-1; 12 nucleotides match TRBD2. CDR1 is SGHVS, CDR2 FQNEAQ, per germline. V was pared by 1 base and J by 6 bases, with 7 bases of the junction left unmatched. The CDR3 runs 17 residues. CDR3 residues: CASSLGAPSGRVNEQFF. For the CDR3, the DNA is TGTGCCAGCAGCTTAGGCGCCCCTAGCGGGAGGGTCAATGAGCAGTTCTTC.

A few counts support this clonotype. This chain joins TRBV27 and TRBJ2-7; 13 bases agree with TRBD2. V lost 6 bases, J lost 7 bases, and 15 bases stayed unmatched. This CDR3 is built from 17 residues. Looked up from germline, CDR1 is MNHEY and CDR2 is SMNVEV (reference sequence). For the CDR3, the DNA is TGTGCCAGCAGCCCGTCGACTAGCGGGAGGCCCATGGGGGAGCAGTACTTC. Its translation is CASSPSTSGRPMGEQYF.